The 21 T cell receptor beta chains listed next were all sequenced from one sample in a study of OX40 agonist ivuxolimab in advanced cancers. Assay used: immunoSEQ multiplex PCR; TCRdb lists only in-frame clones, some missing. The sample holds some 45,000 clones, 82% seen once. Sequences were derived from CD4+ or CD8+ T cells sorted from blood, sampled in a trial of the OX40 agonist ivuxolimab. These receptors all come from an adult with an advanced solid tumor such as melanoma, head and neck, liver or kidney cancer.

The CDR3 region is CASSQDARTRGNTIYF. The CDR3 coding sequence is TGCGCCAGCAGCCAAGACGCCCGGACCCGTGGAAACACCATATATTTT. The rearrangement uses TRBV4-3 and TRBJ1-3; no reliable D call. The V gene's germline CDR1 is LGHNA and CDR2 YSLEER. Trimming left V 0 bases short and J 3 bases short, with 12 bases between. The CDR3 loop spans 16 amino acids.

The V gene is TRBV29-1, the J gene TRBJ1-2, with D perhaps TRBD1 (5 bases). CDR1 SQVTM and CDR2 ANQGSEA come from the germline V gene. The CDR3 has 12 residues. The V end was cut by 6 bases, the J end by 4 bases, with 12 bases between. The DNA for the CDR3 is TGCAGCGTCCAGGGAGTTGGCTATGGCTACACCTTC. Translation gives CSVQGVGYGYTF.

This clone was observed a handful of times. Here the CDR3 DNA reads TGTGCCAGCAGTCCCCCTGGAGGGTCTCGCTTTCTTCGGGCCTACGAGCAGTACTTC. Amino acid sequence: CASSPPGGSRFLRAYEQYF. The chain recombines TRBV28 with TRBJ2-7; possibly TRBD2 for D (6 bases). V lost 5 bases and J lost 2, with 28 bases in between. This CDR3 is 19 amino acids long. The germline gives CDR1 MDHEN, CDR2 SYDVKM.

The V call is TRBV6-5, the J call TRBJ2-1; unclear D gene. Germline lookup yields CDR1 MNHEY and CDR2 SVGAGI. V dropped 2 bases and J dropped 6 bases, with 2 bases sitting between them. This CDR3 is built from 11 residues. The CDR3 sequence is CASSYSNEQFF. DNA for the CDR3: TGTGCCAGCAGTTACAGCAATGAGCAGTTCTTC.

The chain recombines TRBV5-1 with TRBJ2-2; 9 nucleotides align to TRBD2. CDR1 is SGHRS, CDR2 YFSETQ, per germline. Trimming removed 4 bases from V and 2 bases from J; junction bases left unmatched: 3. The CDR3 spans 15 residues. The CDR3 DNA follows: TGCGCCAGCAGCCCAGGGACTAGCAACACCGGGGAGCTGTTTTTT. Its translation is CASSPGTSNTGELFF.

The CDR3 DNA is TGCAGCGTGGAAAAGGGCTTGCAGCGCGAGCAGTACTTC. Encoded protein: CSVEKGLQREQYF. The V call is TRBV29-1, the J call TRBJ2-7; no clear D gene. The germline V and J ends were trimmed by 6 bases and 6 bases, with 18 bases remaining between them. The germline V gene encodes CDR1 SQVTM and CDR2 ANQGSEA. This CDR3 is built from 13 residues.

This chain joins TRBV19 and TRBJ2-7, with D unclear. From germline, CDR1 is LNHDA and CDR2 SQIVND (reference sequence). Trimming took 1 base from V and 2 from J, leaving 12 bases between them. This CDR3 has 15 residues. CDR3 coding DNA: TGTGCCAGTAGTATAGCATTCAACACCGCCTACGAGCAGTACTTC. It encodes CASSIAFNTAYEQYF. The variable domain in full, completed from reference TRBV19 and TRBJ2-7, reads DGGITQSPKYLFRKEGQNVTLSCEQNLNHDAMYWYRQDPGQGLRLIYYSQIVNDFQKGDIAEGYSVSREKKESFPLTVTSAQKNPTAFYLCASSIAFNTAYEQYFGPGTRLTVT.

The chain couples TRBV6-6 to TRBJ2-7; no firm D call. The CDR3 is 16 amino acids. Between the trimmed V and J ends, which lost 4 bases and 7 bases, there was a span of 23 bases. Germline V gives CDR1 MNHNY, CDR2 SVGAGI (reference sequence). CDR3 in amino acids: CASSSNSPGLGGEQYF. In nucleotides, the CDR3 is TGTGCCAGCAGTTCCAACTCTCCGGGCCTTGGTGGGGAGCAGTACTTC.

Concerning this clone: This CDR3 is also generated by other DNA sequences in the sample. DNA for the CDR3: TGTGCCAGCAGCCCAGGGTATCGGTATGGCTACACCTTC. Its protein product is CASSPGYRYGYTF. The J gene is TRBJ1-2, the V gene TRBV14, with D possibly TRBD1 on 5 matching bases. Trimming removed 4 bases at V and 5 bases at J, with 11 bases between. The germline CDR1 and CDR2 sequences are SGHDN and FVKESK. This CDR3 is built from 13 residues.

This sequence joins TRBV7-9 and TRBJ2-1; D not resolved. The V end was cut by 6 bases, the J end by 3 bases, with 9 bases between. CDR1 SEHNR and CDR2 FQNEAQ come from the germline V gene (reference sequence). The CDR3 contains 13 residues. CDR3 amino acids: CASRAGDYNEQFF. In nucleotides, the CDR3 is TGTGCCAGCAGGGCAGGCGACTACAATGAGCAGTTCTTC.

This clone was seen once. The V gene is TRBV9, the J gene TRBJ2-5; 9 bases match TRBD1. CDR1 SGDLS and CDR2 YYNGEE come from the germline V gene. This CDR3 is 15 amino acids long. Trimming removed 3 bases from V and 5 bases from J; junction bases left unmatched: 8. DNA for the CDR3: TGTGCCAGCAGCGACGGGACAGGGTCGGGGGAGACCCAGTACTTC. Translated: CASSDGTGSGETQYF. The entire variable domain, with the rest obtained from reference TRBV9 and TRBJ2-5, is as follows: DSGVTQTPKHLITATGQRVTLRCSPRSGDLSVYWYQQSLDQGLQFLIQYYNGEERAKGNILERFSAQQFPDLHSELNLSSLELGDSALYFCASSDGTGSGETQYFGPGTRLLVL.

V is TRBV7-9 and J is TRBJ1-2, with 9 bases lining up with TRBD1. Germline V gene lookup returns CDR1 SEHNR and CDR2 FQNEAQ (reference sequence). The CDR3 is made up of 15 amino acids. The V and J ends lost 5 bases and 5 bases, in that order; junction bases with no gene match: 9. CDR3 in amino acids: CASSLMPGQGYGYTF. The CDR3 nucleotides read TGTGCCAGCAGCCTCATGCCGGGACAGGGTTATGGCTACACCTTC. Looking up the rest from reference TRBV7-9 and TRBJ1-2 gives the full variable domain: DTGVSQNPRHKITKRGQNVTFRCDPISEHNRLYWYRQTLGQGPEFLTYFQNEAQLEKSRLLSDRFSAERPKGSFSTLEIQRTEQGDSAMYLCASSLMPGQGYGYTFGSGTRLTVV.

The chain recombines TRBV6-5 with TRBJ1-4; D might be TRBD1 (6 bases). Germline V CDR1 and CDR2: MNHEY, SVGAGI. V gave up 6 bases and J gave up 7 bases, with 12 bases separating them. This CDR3 spans 13 amino acids. CDR3 sequence: CASRTGGSEKLFF. The CDR3 DNA follows: TGTGCCAGCAGGACAGGCGGGAGTGAAAAACTGTTTTTT.

The chain recombines TRBV5-4 with TRBJ2-7; 12 bases match TRBD2. Germline V lookup: CDR1 SGHNT, CDR2 YYREEE (reference sequence). The ends lost 3 bases at V and 2 bases at J; junction bases unmatched: 3. This CDR3 region has 15 residues. CDR3 nucleotide sequence: TGTGCCAGCAGCTCGACTAGCGGGAGTGCCTACGAGCAGTACTTC. It yields the protein CASSSTSGSAYEQYF.

The chain is built from TRBV6-1 and TRBJ1-4, with TRBD1 as a possible D gene (6 bases). CDR1 and CDR2 from the germline V gene are MNHNS and SASEGT. There are 16 residues in the CDR3. V lost 2 bases to trimming and J lost 4 bases, with 14 bases between them. In DNA, the CDR3 is TGTGCCAGCAGTGAAAATTACGGGACATTTAATGAAAAACTGTTTTTT. Amino acid sequence: CASSENYGTFNEKLFF.

V gene TRBV5-1 combines with J gene TRBJ2-1, with TRBD2 identical over 9 bases. Germline loops: CDR1 SGHRS, CDR2 YFSETQ. Trimming cost V 4 bases and J 2 bases; bases outside gene matches: 4. The CDR3 is made up of 15 amino acids. The CDR3 loop is CASSRGGATYNEQFF. DNA of the CDR3: TGCGCCAGCAGCCGCGGGGGGGCGACCTACAATGAGCAGTTCTTC.

The chain combines TRBV27 with TRBJ2-1; D is uncertain. Per germline, CDR1 MNHEY and CDR2 SMNVEV (reference sequence). V was cut by 6 bases and J by 5 bases, with 11 bases left in between. There are 13 residues in the CDR3. CDR3 amino acids: CASRPSGHNEQFF. The CDR3 DNA reads as TGTGCCAGCAGGCCCAGTGGGCACAATGAGCAGTTCTTC.

V is TRBV19 and J is TRBJ2-7, with D maybe TRBD1 (5 bases). V lost 0 bases and J 0 bases, leaving 15 bases between the germline ends. The CDR3 covers 17 residues. Per germline, CDR1 LNHDA and CDR2 SQIVND (reference sequence). CDR3 in DNA: TGTGCCAGTAGTATAGATCCCCGGACAAGCAGCTCCTACGAGCAGTACTTC. This sequence encodes CASSIDPRTSSSYEQYF.

CDR3 bases: TGTGCCAGCAGGCGAGGAGGGGGAAACACCGGGGAGCTGTTTTTT. Protein: CASRRGGGNTGELFF. V usage is TRBV28 and J usage is TRBJ2-2, with D perhaps given as TRBD1 or TRBD2 (6 bases each). V was shortened by 6 bases and J by 2 bases, with 13 bases between the two germline ends. Germline CDR1 is MDHEN and CDR2 is SYDVKM. This CDR3 is 15 amino acids long.

The chain is built from TRBV6-5 and TRBJ2-7; D gene unclear. V lost 1 base and J lost 0, with 7 bases in between. Germline V CDR1 and CDR2: MNHEY, SVGAGI. CDR3 size: 14 residues. The chain's CDR3 is CASSYYQSSYEQYF. The CDR3 nucleotides are TGTGCCAGCAGTTACTACCAGAGCTCCTACGAGCAGTACTTC.

This clone was recorded only once. The chain links TRBV28 to TRBJ2-7; the D gene is possibly TRBD2 (6 bases). The CDR3 runs to 20 residues. The germline V gene has CDR1 MDHEN and CDR2 SYDVKM. Trimming shortened V by 2 bases and J by 3 bases, and 29 bases separated the two germline ends. DNA for the CDR3: TGTGCCAGCAGTTTAAACACCATCGCCCCATTAGCGGCAGCAGGCTACGAGCAGTACTTC. It specifies CASSLNTIAPLAAAGYEQYF.